Shown below are 4 T cell receptor beta chains from a single sample sequenced in a study of CD8+ T cells in alopecia areata (dated by TCRdb to 2016 to 2018). The library was made by the immunoSEQ multiplex PCR assay. RNA was extracted from all samples and reverse transcribed into cDNA as template for TCR sequencing. The table comes from immuneACCESS by way of TCRdb, which keeps in-frame sequences with V and J called. Part of the clones is missing from these tables; in studies checked, under half for an unresolved V gene and the rest for unknown reasons. This sample is represented by some 130,000 clones; approximately 49% of them were singletons. Around 20% of the sample rests with the top ten. Interpreted using the paper, the time point label stands for: baseline before oral tofacitinib. Sequenced material: CD8+ T cells sorted from blood, taken at week 0. These receptors came from a human donor with alopecia areata.

J is TRBJ2-1 and V is TRBV27, with 7 bases that match TRBD1. The CDR3 extends over 14 amino acids. Germline trimming cut 10 bases from V and 16 bases from J; bases unmatched to any gene: 22. Per germline, CDR1 MNHEY and CDR2 SMNVEV (reference sequence). CDR3 in amino acids: CATRTVGGRDSPFF. In nucleotides, the CDR3 is TGTGCCACCAGAACAGTTGGGGGTCGGGACAGTCCTTTCTTC.

This clone was recorded a few times. V and J are TRBV29-1 and TRBJ2-1; the D call may be TRBD1 or TRBD2 (5 bases each). The CDR3 has 13 amino acids. Per germline, CDR1 SQVTM and CDR2 ANQGSEA. V lost 7 bases and J 5 bases, leaving 15 bases between the germline ends. CDR3 coding DNA: TGCAGCGCCTGGGGGAGCGAAAACAATGAGCAGTTCTTC. Translating gives CSAWGSENNEQFF.

This chain connects TRBV15 to TRBJ2-2; D not certain. Germline CDR1 LNHNV, CDR2 YYDKDF (reference sequence). This CDR3 comprises 15 residues. Trimming shortened V by 0 bases and J by 1 base, and 6 bases separated the two germline ends. This chain's CDR3 is CATSRDLGNTGELFF. The CDR3 nucleotides are TGTGCCACCAGCAGAGATCTTGGGAACACCGGGGAGCTGTTTTTT.

CDR3 residues: CASSLFQGEATQYF. CDR3 bases: TGTGCCAGCAGTTTATTCCAAGGGGAAGCGACCCAGTACTTC. This chain connects TRBV27 to TRBJ2-5, with D tentatively TRBD1 (5 bases). Germline V gene sequence: CDR1 MNHEY, CDR2 SMNVEV (reference sequence). The CDR3 contains 14 residues. Trimming took 1 base from V and 7 from J, leaving 13 bases between them.